This passage covers 6 T cell receptor beta chains from one sample sequenced in a study of T cell responses to AZD1222 COVID-19 vaccine. Measured with immunoSEQ multiplex PCR; TCRdb has only the in-frame clones, and not every one. The data contain 85,000 to 90,000 clones, approximately 89% of them singletons. This material consisted of peripheral blood, taken on day 0 of AZD1222 vaccination. The receptor source for this set is an adult in good health.

J is TRBJ1-1 and V is TRBV6-4; D is uncertain. Between the trimmed V and J ends, which lost 6 bases and 0 bases, there was a span of 8 bases. This CDR3 comprises 13 residues. From germline, CDR1 is MRHNA and CDR2 SNTAGT. CDR3 DNA: TGTGCCAGCAGGAGAGAATTGAACACTGAAGCTTTCTTT. It specifies CASRRELNTEAFF.

This clone came up once. V and J are TRBV28 and TRBJ2-4, with D possibly TRBD2 on 5 matching bases. The germline CDR1 and CDR2 sequences are MDHEN and SYDVKM. The V and J ends lost 10 bases and 1 base respectively, with 17 bases between them. This CDR3 has 15 residues. CDR3 region: CATNVRTGAKNIQYF. CDR3 in DNA: TGTGCCACAAATGTTAGAACGGGGGCCAAAAACATTCAGTACTTC.

The chain combines TRBV9 with TRBJ2-6; maybe TRBD1 (6 bases). The length of the CDR3 is 21 residues. The germline V gene has CDR1 SGDLS and CDR2 YYNGEE. The V gene lost 3 bases and the J gene lost 0 bases, with 25 bases spanning the gap. DNA for the CDR3: TGTGCCAGCAGCGGTGGAGAGACAGGAGCCTCCACGTTCTCTGGGGCCAACGTCCTGACTTTC. This encodes CASSGGETGASTFSGANVLTF.

The chain carries TRBV5-1 and TRBJ1-1, with D uncertain. CDR3 size: 14 residues. Trimming shortened V by 5 bases and J by 1 base, and 12 bases separated the two germline ends. The germline gives CDR1 SGHRS, CDR2 YFSETQ. The CDR3 DNA is TGCGCCAGCAGTATGGGCGACCGGAACACTGAAGCTTTCTTT. This gives the protein CASSMGDRNTEAFF. The full variable domain, in which reference TRBV5-1 and TRBJ1-1 provide the parts outside the CDR3, is KAGVTQTPRYLIKTRGQQVTLSCSPISGHRSVSWYQQTPGQGLQFLFEYFSETQRNKGNFPGRFSGRQFSNSRSEMNVSTLELGDSALYLCASSMGDRNTEAFFGQGTRLTVV.

The chain has TRBV19 and TRBJ2-5; TRBD2 agrees at 9 bases. The germline V gene encodes CDR1 LNHDA and CDR2 SQIVND (reference sequence). V trimming: 5 bases; J trimming: 7 bases; junction bases outside the gene matches: 11. This CDR3 is built from 15 residues. The CDR3, as DNA: TGTGCCAGTAGTCCTCCGGGACTAGCCTCGCGGACCCAGTACTTC. Its protein product is CASSPPGLASRTQYF.

This clone has only one observation. V is TRBV5-8 and J is TRBJ2-3; D perhaps matches TRBD2 (6 bases). Germline V gene sequence: CDR1 SGHTS, CDR2 YDEGEE. This CDR3 comprises 13 residues. V shed 3 bases and J shed 1 base, with 6 bases lying between them. CDR3 residues: CASSWRGTDTQYF. DNA for the CDR3: TGTGCCAGCAGCTGGAGGGGCACAGATACGCAGTATTTT.